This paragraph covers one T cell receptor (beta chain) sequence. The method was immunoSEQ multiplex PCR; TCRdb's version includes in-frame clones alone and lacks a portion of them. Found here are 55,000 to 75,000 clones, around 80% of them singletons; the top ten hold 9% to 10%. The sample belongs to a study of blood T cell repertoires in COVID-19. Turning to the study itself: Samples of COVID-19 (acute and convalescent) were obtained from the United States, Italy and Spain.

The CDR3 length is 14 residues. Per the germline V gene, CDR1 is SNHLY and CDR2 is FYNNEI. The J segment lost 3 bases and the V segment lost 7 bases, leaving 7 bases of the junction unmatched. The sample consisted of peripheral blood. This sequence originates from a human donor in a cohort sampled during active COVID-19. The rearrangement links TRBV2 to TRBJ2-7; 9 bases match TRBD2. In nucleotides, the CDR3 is TGTGCCAGCACCTTAGCGGGAGCGGGCTACGAGCAGTACTTC. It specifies CASTLAGAGYEQYF.